This T cell receptor beta chain was sequenced during a study of blood T cell repertoires in COVID-19. Turning to the study itself: Samples came from the United States, Italy and Spain, spanning acute and convalescent COVID-19.

This table comes from immunoSEQ multiplex PCR, and its TCRdb copy is limited to in-frame clones, with some not included. The sample yields around 20,000 clones, about 91% seen once. The CDR3 covers 16 residues. The TCR was taken from a woman in her 30s who had recovered from COVID-19. The chain is built from TRBV12-2 and TRBJ1-2; the table's D call TRBD1 went unverified against the DNA. TRBV12-2 is recorded as a pseudogene. Specimen: PBMCs or T cells enriched from blood (not recorded which). CDR3 sequence reads: CASRGSGTDDFYGYTF. The DNA for the CDR3 is TGTGCAAGTCGCGGATCAGGGACAGATGATTTCTATGGCTACACCTTC.